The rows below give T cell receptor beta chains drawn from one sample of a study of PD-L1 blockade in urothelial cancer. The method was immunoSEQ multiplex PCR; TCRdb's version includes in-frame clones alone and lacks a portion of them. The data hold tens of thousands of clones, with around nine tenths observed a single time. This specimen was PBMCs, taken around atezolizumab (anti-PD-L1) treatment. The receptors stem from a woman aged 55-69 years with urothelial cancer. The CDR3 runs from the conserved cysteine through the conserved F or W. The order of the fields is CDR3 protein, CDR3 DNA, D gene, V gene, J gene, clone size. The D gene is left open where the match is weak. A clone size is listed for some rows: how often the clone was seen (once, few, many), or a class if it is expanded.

CDR3 protein: CASSLATGYQEYGYTF
CDR3 DNA: TGCGCCAGCAGCTTGGCCACAGGGTACCAAGAGTATGGCTACACCTTC
D gene: .
V gene: TRBV5-1
J gene: TRBJ1-2
clone size: .

CDR3 protein: CASSLAAGGLLLEYGEQYF
CDR3 DNA: TGCGCCAGCAGCTTGGCGGCAGGGGGTTTACTCCTCGAATATGGGGAGCAGTACTTC
D gene: TRBD1
V gene: TRBV5-1
J gene: TRBJ2-7
clone size: .

CDR3 protein: CASRTGSAEAFF
CDR3 DNA: TGTGCCAGCAGGACAGGGTCTGCTGAAGCTTTCTTT
D gene: TRBD1
V gene: TRBV2
J gene: TRBJ1-1
clone size: few

CDR3 protein: CASSYQGAMNTEAFF
CDR3 DNA: TGTGCCAGCAGTTACCAGGGGGCAATGAACACTGAAGCTTTCTTT
D gene: TRBD1
V gene: TRBV28
J gene: TRBJ1-1
clone size: .

CDR3 protein: CASSTGGRLTEAFF
CDR3 DNA: TGTGCCAGTAGCACAGGGGGGAGATTGACTGAAGCTTTCTTT
D gene: TRBD1
V gene: TRBV19
J gene: TRBJ1-1
clone size: .

CDR3 protein: CSTSGGWVQFF
CDR3 DNA: TGCAGCACTAGCGGGGGGTGGGTGCAGTTCTTC
D gene: TRBD2
V gene: TRBV20-1
J gene: TRBJ2-1
clone size: .

CDR3 protein: CASSFRDRVETQYF
CDR3 DNA: TGTGCCAGCAGTTTCAGGGACAGGGTAGAGACCCAGTACTTC
D gene: TRBD1
V gene: TRBV27
J gene: TRBJ2-5
clone size: once

CDR3 protein: CASAGQGHGEQFF
CDR3 DNA: TGTGCCAGTGCGGGACAGGGGCACGGTGAGCAGTTCTTC
D gene: TRBD1
V gene: TRBV19
J gene: TRBJ2-1
clone size: .

CDR3 protein: CASSLRGENTEAFF
CDR3 DNA: TGCGCCAGCAGCCTCAGGGGGGAAAACACTGAAGCTTTCTTT
D gene: TRBD1
V gene: TRBV5-1
J gene: TRBJ1-1
clone size: .

CDR3 protein: CASSLNRAARRLYEQYF
CDR3 DNA: TGTGCCAGCAGCTTAAACAGGGCCGCCCGGAGACTTTACGAGCAGTACTTC
D gene: .
V gene: TRBV11-2
J gene: TRBJ2-7
clone size: .

CDR3 protein: CAISETGVRYEQYF
CDR3 DNA: TGTGCCATCAGTGAAACAGGGGTGCGCTACGAGCAGTACTTC
D gene: TRBD1
V gene: TRBV10-3
J gene: TRBJ2-7
clone size: .

CDR3 protein: CASSLMSGTNYGYTF
CDR3 DNA: TGTGCCAGCAGCTTAATGTCAGGGACTAACTATGGCTACACCTTC
D gene: .
V gene: TRBV7-9
J gene: TRBJ1-2
clone size: .

CDR3 protein: CASSLKDRGGDGYTF
CDR3 DNA: TGTGCCAGCAGCTTAAAGGACAGGGGAGGAGATGGCTACACCTTC
D gene: TRBD1
V gene: TRBV7-2
J gene: TRBJ1-2
clone size: few

CDR3 protein: CASRPGTGDYGYTF
CDR3 DNA: TGTGCCAGCAGGCCCGGGACAGGGGACTATGGCTACACCTTC
D gene: TRBD1
V gene: TRBV28
J gene: TRBJ1-2
clone size: .

CDR3 protein: CASSPGQGEKLFF
CDR3 DNA: TGTGCCAGCAGCCCAGGACAGGGGGAAAAACTGTTTTTT
D gene: TRBD1
V gene: TRBV7-9
J gene: TRBJ1-4
clone size: .

CDR3 protein: CASSLVFLADNEQFF
CDR3 DNA: TGTGCCAGCAGCTTAGTGTTCCTAGCGGACAATGAGCAGTTCTTC
D gene: TRBD2
V gene: TRBV7-8
J gene: TRBJ2-1
clone size: .

CDR3 protein: CASSSPQANHGETQYF
CDR3 DNA: TGTGCCAGTAGTAGCCCCCAGGCGAATCACGGAGAGACCCAGTACTTC
D gene: .
V gene: TRBV19
J gene: TRBJ2-5
clone size: .

CDR3 protein: CASSVGPGQGSEQYF
CDR3 DNA: TGTGCCAGCAGCGTAGGCCCGGGACAGGGAAGCGAGCAGTACTTC
D gene: TRBD1
V gene: TRBV9
J gene: TRBJ2-7
clone size: .

CDR3 protein: CASSLRRTGYGYTF
CDR3 DNA: TGTGCCAGCAGCTTGCGGAGGACAGGCTATGGCTACACCTTC
D gene: TRBD1
V gene: TRBV7-2
J gene: TRBJ1-2
clone size: .

CDR3 protein: CASSSYRGSNQPQHF
CDR3 DNA: TGTGCCAGCAGCTCCTACAGGGGATCCAATCAGCCCCAGCATTTT
D gene: TRBD1
V gene: TRBV7-8
J gene: TRBJ1-5
clone size: .

CDR3 protein: CASSDSGSRGSEAFF
CDR3 DNA: TGTGCCAGCAGTGATTCGGGATCGCGTGGATCTGAAGCTTTCTTT
D gene: .
V gene: TRBV6-1
J gene: TRBJ1-1
clone size: .

CDR3 protein: CASSYGTGGYEQYF
CDR3 DNA: TGTGCCAGCAGCTACGGGACAGGAGGGTACGAGCAGTACTTC
D gene: TRBD1
V gene: TRBV5-5
J gene: TRBJ2-7
clone size: once

CDR3 protein: CSVQGGQGHGYTF
CDR3 DNA: TGCAGCGTCCAGGGGGGACAGGGGCATGGCTACACCTTC
D gene: TRBD1
V gene: TRBV29-1
J gene: TRBJ1-2
clone size: .

CDR3 protein: CAISNWGTGGGTEAFF
CDR3 DNA: TGTGCCATCAGCAATTGGGGTACAGGGGGCGGCACTGAAGCTTTCTTT
D gene: TRBD1
V gene: TRBV10-3
J gene: TRBJ1-1
clone size: once

CDR3 protein: CASSLQGGNQPQHF
CDR3 DNA: TGTGCCAGCAGCTTACAGGGTGGCAATCAGCCCCAGCATTTT
D gene: .
V gene: TRBV5-4
J gene: TRBJ1-5
clone size: .

CDR3 protein: CASMEGGRDTQYF
CDR3 DNA: TGTGCCAGCATGGAGGGAGGAAGGGATACGCAGTATTTT
D gene: .
V gene: TRBV6-5
J gene: TRBJ2-3
clone size: .

CDR3 protein: CASSLTSGSPDTQYF
CDR3 DNA: TGTGCCAGCAGTTTGACTAGCGGGAGCCCAGATACGCAGTATTTT
D gene: TRBD2
V gene: TRBV27
J gene: TRBJ2-3
clone size: once

CDR3 protein: CASSPGQGGSYNEQFF
CDR3 DNA: TGTGCCAGCTCACCAGGACAGGGTGGGAGCTACAATGAGCAGTTCTTC
D gene: TRBD1
V gene: TRBV18
J gene: TRBJ2-1
clone size: .

CDR3 protein: CASSQRRAGNTIYF
CDR3 DNA: TGCGCCAGCAGCCAGCGCAGGGCTGGAAACACCATATATTTT
D gene: .
V gene: TRBV10-2
J gene: TRBJ1-3
clone size: .

CDR3 protein: CASSGRRGFYGYTF
CDR3 DNA: TGTGCCAGCAGCGGAAGACGAGGGTTCTATGGCTACACCTTC
D gene: .
V gene: TRBV5-6
J gene: TRBJ1-2
clone size: .

CDR3 protein: CASSPRDRENTGELFF
CDR3 DNA: TGTGCCAGCTCACCCCGGGACAGGGAGAACACCGGGGAGCTGTTTTTT
D gene: TRBD1
V gene: TRBV18
J gene: TRBJ2-2
clone size: .